Listed below are T cell receptor beta chains from one sample, sequenced in a study of molecular identifiers for immune sequencing clone quantification. One entry per CDR3 protein, called by TCRdb with MiXCR from the PCR reads. The sample records about 12,000 distinct CDR3 sequences, roughly 16% being singletons. Sequencing was carried out using naive CD8+ T cells from blood, with Jurkat cell RNA spiked in. The origin of the receptors is a human donor in good health. Some libraries in this study had Jurkat cell RNA spiked in. Each CDR3 is given with its conserved first and last residue. D genes are given only for firm matches. Size is stated for part of the rows, as once, few or many counts, or as a class when the clone is expanded.

v_gene	j_gene	abundance	d_gene	CDR3aa	CDR3nt
TRBV6-5	TRBJ2-7	many	NA	CASSRVGGVEQYF	TGTGCCAGCAGTAGGGTTGGGGGAGTCGAGCAGTACTTC
TRBV7-2	TRBJ2-3	medium-sized	TRBD2	CASSLPSGLVADTQYF	TGTGCCAGCAGCCTCCCGTCGGGACTAGTAGCAGATACGCAGTATTTT
TRBV4-1	TRBJ2-1	many	TRBD2	CASSPRPGLAGGERDNEQFF	TGCGCCAGCAGCCCCCGACCGGGACTAGCGGGAGGCGAGCGGGACAATGAGCAGTTCTTC
TRBV5-6	TRBJ2-1	NA	TRBD2	CASSSEGGLANYNEQFF	TGTGCCAGCTCGTCTGAGGGGGGACTAGCGAACTACAATGAGCAGTTCTTC
TRBV6-7	TRBJ2-6	many	NA	CASKNRASSGANVLTF	TGTGCCAGCAAAAACAGGGCAAGCTCTGGGGCCAACGTCCTGACTTTC
TRBV9	TRBJ2-1	NA	NA	CASSSEGAPYSEQFF	TGTGCCAGCAGCTCCGAGGGTGCCCCCTACAGTGAGCAGTTCTTC
TRBV3-1	TRBJ2-7	many	TRBD2	CASSLSGVVYEQYF	TGTGCCAGCAGCCTTAGCGGGGTCGTCTACGAGCAGTACTTC
TRBV6-5	TRBJ2-7	few	NA	CASRLDGETYEQYF	TGTGCCAGCAGATTAGACGGGGAAACCTACGAGCAGTACTTC
TRBV5-5	TRBJ2-1	many	TRBD2	CASSSGGLAGVEQFF	TGTGCCAGCAGCTCCGGGGGACTAGCGGGAGTTGAGCAGTTCTTC
TRBV7-9	TRBJ2-5	many	TRBD1	CASSLAHDRGGETQYF	TGTGCCAGCAGCTTAGCGCACGACAGGGGGGGAGAGACCCAGTACTTC
TRBV25-1	TRBJ2-1	many	TRBD2	CASSEETSGINNEQFF	TGTGCCAGCAGTGAAGAGACTAGCGGGATTAACAATGAGCAGTTCTTC
TRBV11-1	TRBJ2-5	medium-sized	NA	CASSDTSARTQYF	TGTGCCAGCAGCGATACCTCCGCCCGGACCCAGTACTTC
TRBV9	TRBJ2-3	few	TRBD2	CASSANLAGGLDTQYF	TGTGCCAGCAGCGCTAATCTAGCGGGAGGACTGGATACGCAGTATTTT
TRBV6-1	TRBJ1-3	NA	NA	CAIRQALGGNTIHF	TGTGCCATCCGACAGGCCCTCGGTGGAAATACCATACATTTT
TRBV21-1	TRBJ1-5	medium-sized	NA	CASSQSDRGDQPQHF	TGTGCCAGCAGCCAATCGGACAGGGGTGATCAGCCCCAGCATTTT
TRBV15	TRBJ2-2	many	TRBD2	CATDETSGGMNTGELFF	TGTGCCACCGACGAGACTAGCGGGGGTATGAACACCGGGGAGCTGTTTTTT
TRBV20-1	TRBJ2-3	once	TRBD2	CSATASGRSNTWTDTRYF	TGCAGTGCTACCGCTAGCGGGAGGTCCAATACCTGGACAGATACGCGGTATTTT
TRBV10-2	TRBJ2-2	medium-sized	NA	CASMDFTGELFF	TGCGCCAGCATGGACTTCACCGGGGAGCTGTTTTTT
TRBV4-2	TRBJ2-1	medium-sized	TRBD2	CASSPRGTSGRPDNEQFF	TGTGCCAGCAGCCCCAGGGGGACTAGCGGGAGGCCTGACAATGAGCAGTTCTTC
TRBV6-6	TRBJ2-3	NA	NA	CASSLSYSTDTQYF	TGTGCCAGCAGTCTCTCCTATTCCACAGATACGCAGTATTTT
TRBV6-1	TRBJ2-5	once	NA	CASSNYETGQETQYF	TGTGCCAGCAGCAACTACGAGACAGGTCAAGAGACCCAGTACTTC
TRBV7-8	TRBJ2-3	medium-sized	NA	CASSFLSSEGAQYF	TGTGCCAGCAGCTTCCTATCGAGCGAAGGGGCGCAGTATTTT
TRBV3-1	TRBJ2-7	few	NA	CASSQDRGTSYEQYF	TGTGCCAGCAGCCAAGACCGAGGGACCAGCTACGAGCAGTACTTC
TRBV11-2	TRBJ2-1	medium-sized	NA	CASSTPSENEQFF	TGTGCCAGCAGCACCCCTAGCGAGAATGAGCAGTTCTTC
TRBV5-4	TRBJ2-1	few	TRBD2	CASSLTGTSDSEQFF	TGTGCCAGCAGCCTTACCGGGACTAGCGATTCTGAGCAGTTCTTC
TRBV20-1	TRBJ2-7	NA	NA	CSAIGRQLTYEQYF	TGCAGTGCGATCGGACGACAGTTAACCTACGAGCAGTACTTC
TRBV4-3	TRBJ2-7	NA	NA	CASSQGVGMYEQYF	TGCGCCAGCAGCCAAGGGGTGGGGATGTACGAGCAGTACTTC
TRBV14	TRBJ2-7	many	NA	CASSQDSYEQYF	TGTGCCAGCAGCCAAGACAGCTACGAGCAGTACTTC
TRBV7-6	TRBJ2-3	many	NA	CASSLLGGASGTDTQYF	TGTGCCAGCAGCTTACTCGGTGGGGCTAGCGGCACAGATACGCAGTATTTT
TRBV12-3/TRBV12-4	TRBJ2-2	many	NA	CASIPASVTLRGTGELFF	TGTGCCAGCATCCCCGCTAGCGTTACCCTTAGGGGCACCGGGGAGCTGTTTTTT
TRBV14	TRBJ2-2	many	TRBD2	CASSRVGSGTSVTGELFF	TGTGCCAGCAGCCGAGTGGGTTCCGGGACTAGCGTCACCGGGGAGCTGTTTTTT
TRBV7-8	TRBJ2-3	medium-sized	TRBD2	CASSLTLPTSGGGTQYF	TGTGCCAGCAGCTTAACCCTACCGACTAGCGGGGGGGGTACGCAGTATTTT
TRBV29-1	TRBJ1-3	many	NA	CSVASGNTIYF	TGCAGCGTTGCTTCTGGAAACACCATATATTTT
TRBV4-3	TRBJ2-3	many	TRBD2	CASSQVLSLAEYTDTQYF	TGCGCCAGCAGCCAAGTTCTCTCCCTAGCGGAGTACACAGATACGCAGTATTTT
TRBV10-2	TRBJ2-5	few	TRBD2	CASSTSGRLETQYF	TGCGCCAGCAGTACGAGCGGGAGGTTGGAGACCCAGTACTTC
TRBV28	TRBJ2-5	medium-sized	NA	CASSFEETQYF	TGTGCCAGCAGTTTCGAGGAGACCCAGTACTTC
TRBV4-1	TRBJ2-3	medium-sized	NA	CASSQDPMAGTDTQYF	TGCGCCAGCAGCCAAGATCCGATGGCCGGCACAGATACGCAGTATTTT
TRBV5-5	TRBJ2-7	many	NA	CASSFPDEELNYEQYF	TGTGCCAGCAGCTTCCCAGACGAAGAACTGAACTACGAGCAGTACTTC
TRBV12-3/TRBV12-4	TRBJ2-1	many	NA	CASSHTSDSNEQFF	TGTGCCAGCAGTCATACTAGTGATTCGAATGAGCAGTTCTTC
TRBV10-3	TRBJ1-2	many	TRBD1	CAISGRQGNYGYTF	TGTGCCATCAGTGGTAGACAGGGAAACTATGGCTACACCTTC
TRBV12-3/TRBV12-4	TRBJ2-3	many	TRBD1	CASSLALTGETDTQYF	TGTGCCAGCAGTTTAGCTCTTACAGGGGAAACAGATACGCAGTATTTT
TRBV12-3/TRBV12-4	TRBJ1-1	many	NA	CASSFSAEAFF	TGTGCCAGCAGTTTCTCCGCTGAAGCTTTCTTT
TRBV20-1	TRBJ2-7	many	TRBD1	CSARSGTEFSYEQYF	TGCAGTGCTAGGTCCGGGACAGAGTTCTCCTACGAGCAGTACTTC
TRBV30	TRBJ2-1	few	NA	CAWSGWLANYDEQFF	TGTGCCTGGAGCGGGTGGCTCGCGAATTACGATGAGCAGTTCTTC
TRBV24-1	TRBJ2-2	few	NA	CATSAVTGELFF	TGTGCCACCAGTGCGGTCACCGGGGAGCTGTTTTTT
TRBV7-9	TRBJ2-3	NA	NA	CASSLFMYGTDTQYF	TGTGCCAGCAGCTTATTTATGTACGGTACAGATACGCAGTATTTT
TRBV18	TRBJ1-1	NA	NA	CASSPTGYAEASF	TGTGCCAGCTCACCAACAGGATACGCTGAAGCTTCCTTT
TRBV2	TRBJ2-7	medium-sized	TRBD1	CASSEYAGGYDEQYF	TGTGCCAGCAGTGAATATGCAGGGGGCTACGACGAGCAGTACTTC
TRBV12-5	TRBJ2-3	many	NA	CASGLGVTGLNTDTQYF	TGTGCTAGTGGTTTGGGTGTTACCGGACTAAACACAGATACGCAGTATTTT
TRBV4-1	TRBJ2-7	medium-sized	NA	CASSFTEGAEQYF	TGCGCCAGCAGCTTCACGGAGGGGGCAGAGCAGTACTTC
TRBV7-9	TRBJ1-4	medium-sized	TRBD1	CASSPVRGTGDEKLFF	TGTGCCAGCAGCCCTGTACGCGGGACAGGGGACGAAAAACTGTTTTTT